A selection of T cell receptor beta chains follows, all from one sample in a study of beta chain features in type 1 diabetes. The protocol was immunoSEQ multiplex PCR, while the TCRdb copy is restricted to in-frame clones and leaves out a portion. Among under 400,000 clones listed, around an eighth were seen once. The sample was naive CD4+ T cells from blood. These receptors all stem from a man between 18 and 29 years old in good health. Each CDR3 is given with its conserved first and last residue. The D gene is left open where the match is weak. Some rows mark clone size as missing; the rest say once, few, many or name a class of expanded clone.

v_call	j_call	clone_size	d_call	cdr3_nt	cdr3_aa
TRBV28	TRBJ1-6	few	-	TGTGCCACCCGCCCGGCCTATAATTCACCCCTCCACTTT	CATRPAYNSPLHF
TRBV27	TRBJ1-3	-	-	TGTGCCAGCAGCCGGGACACTGGAAACACCATATATTTT	CASSRDTGNTIYF
TRBV27	TRBJ2-3	-	-	TGTGCCAGCAGCTACGCTAGCACAGATACGCAGTATTTT	CASSYASTDTQYF
TRBV12-5	TRBJ2-1	few	TRBD2	TGTGCTAGTGGTTTGGTACGGGGGGGCGCGTCTGGTAATGAGCAGTTCTTC	CASGLVRGGASGNEQFF
TRBV9	TRBJ2-3	-	TRBD2	TGTGCCAGCGGCGTAGGGAGCGGGAGGGCCGATACGCAGTATTTT	CASGVGSGRADTQYF
TRBV25-1	TRBJ1-4	few	TRBD1	TGTGCCAGCAGAAAGACAGGGACTAATGAAAAACTGTTTTTT	CASRKTGTNEKLFF
TRBV28	TRBJ2-2	-	-	TGTACTACCGAGGGGGTCGCCGGGGAGCTGTTTTTT	CTTEGVAGELFF
TRBV30	TRBJ2-2	few	-	TGTGCCTGGAGTGTTGGTCTAGCTTTCGGGGAGCTGTTTTTT	CAWSVGLAFGELFF
TRBV6-5	TRBJ2-3	few	-	TGTGCCAGCCACAGGGTTCTCACAGATACGCAGTATTTT	CASHRVLTDTQYF
TRBV2	TRBJ2-2	-	-	TGTGGTTTAGGAAACACCGGGGAGCTGTCTTTT	CGLGNTGELSF
TRBV28	TRBJ2-1	few	TRBD2	TGTGCCACCTTAAGCGGGGGGGCCTATGATGAGCAGTTCTTC	CATLSGGAYDEQFF
TRBV21-1	TRBJ2-7	-	-	TGTGCCAGCAGCAACCGACAGGGCTACGAGCAGTACTTC	CASSNRQGYEQYF
TRBV7-9	TRBJ2-2	-	-	TGTGCCAGCAGCGTCCAGAACACCGGGGAGCTGTTTTTT	CASSVQNTGELFF
TRBV7-2	TRBJ1-3	few	-	TGCGCCAGCAGCCAAGACGGCGGCTCTGGAAACACCATATATTTT	CASSQDGGSGNTIYF
TRBV30	TRBJ2-7	few	TRBD2	TGTGCCTGGATCCGGACTAGCGGGAGCGGCGAGCAGTACTTC	CAWIRTSGSGEQYF
TRBV18	TRBJ2-3	-	TRBD2	TGTGCCAGCTCACCAAGCGGGGGATCGTACACAGATACGCAGTATTTT	CASSPSGGSYTDTQYF
TRBV28	TRBJ1-2	few	-	TGTGCCAGCAGCTCCCTCTATGGCTACACCTTC	CASSSLYGYTF
TRBV19	TRBJ2-7	-	-	TGTGCCAGTAGGGAGCCGTTCGGAGAGCAGTACTTC	CASREPFGEQYF